These 18 T cell receptor beta chains came from one sample sequenced in a study of blood T cells in healthy people across ages. Sample-barcoded 5' priming and a J-beta primer mix drove a second PCR of about 6 to 12 cycles. TCRdb fed the 5' RACE reads into MiXCR, producing one record per CDR3 protein. The sample contains some 890,000 distinct CDR3 sequences, about 28% of which appear only once. These data were also filed under a second study, of T cells of mothers and their children.

The sequenced material came from blood. These receptors were obtained from a woman in her thirties or forties in good health.

The chain recombines TRBV18 with TRBJ2-4; no definite D call. This CDR3 is built from 15 residues. The ends were cut back, 2 bases at V and 13 bases at J, with 21 bases in the middle. Per germline, CDR1 KGHSH and CDR2 LQKENI. CDR3: CASSPSPTGFNEQYF. In nucleotides, the CDR3 is TGTGCCAGCTCACCATCCCCTACTGGATTTAATGAGCAGTACTTC.

This clonotype was observed at least ten times. The CDR3 protein is CASSPFIGRTGANVLTF. DNA for the CDR3: TGTGCCAGCAGCCCCTTTATAGGGCGAACTGGGGCCAACGTCCTGACTTTC. The chain joins TRBV7-8 to TRBJ2-6; D remains ambiguous. The V end was cut by 5 bases, the J end by 2 bases, with 16 bases between. Per the germline V gene, CDR1 is SGHVS and CDR2 is FQNEAQ. The CDR3 runs to 17 residues.

The V and J genes are TRBV5-5 and TRBJ2-1, with D perhaps matching TRBD2 (6 bases). Trimming removed 2 bases from V and 4 bases from J, with 13 bases in between. In germline, CDR1 is SGHKS, CDR2 YYEKEE (reference sequence). The CDR3 contains 15 residues. The CDR3 sequence: CASSLVLASYNEQFF. CDR3 DNA: TGTGCCAGCAGCTTAGTCCTAGCGAGTTACAATGAGCAGTTCTTC.

This clonotype was seen more than once but under ten times. The V and J genes are TRBV5-1 and TRBJ1-4, with D tentatively TRBD1 (5 bases). CDR3 length: 17 amino acids. Deletions cut 0 bases from V and 10 bases from J, with 22 bases between. CDR1 and CDR2 (germline): SGHRS, YFSETQ. CDR3 loop: CASSLGFRRGTSGKLFF. The CDR3, as DNA: TGCGCCAGCAGCTTGGGATTTCGTCGCGGGACGTCCGGAAAACTGTTTTTT.

The rearrangement links TRBV5-1 to TRBJ2-1, with 9 bases that match TRBD1. CDR1 SGHRS and CDR2 YFSETQ come from the germline V gene. The CDR3 consists of 15 residues. The V gene end was trimmed by 6 bases and the J gene end by 5 bases; junction bases not matched to a gene: 9. CDR3 residues: CASNPGQGSDNEQFF. The CDR3 DNA reads as TGCGCCAGCAATCCGGGACAGGGATCGGACAATGAGCAGTTCTTC.

In regard to this clonotype: At one boundary the junction diverges from the germline segment, which might be a read error. The chain links TRBV20-1 to TRBJ2-1; 7 bases are shared with TRBD1. The length of the CDR3 is 15 residues. CDR1 is DFQATT, CDR2 SNEGSKA, per germline (reference sequence). CDR3 sequence reads: CSARGGQGVVNVQFF. CDR3 nucleotide sequence: TGCAGTGCTAGAGGCGGGCAGGGGGTTGTCAATGTGCAGTTCTTC.

The chain recombines TRBV5-1 with TRBJ2-1; a possible D gene is TRBD1 (6 bases). CDR3 size: 14 residues. The germline V gene encodes CDR1 SGHRS and CDR2 YFSETQ. Trimming took off 6 bases at V and 0 bases at J, with 10 bases between the two ends. As DNA, the CDR3 is TGCGCCAGCACTGACAGGAACTCCTACAATGAGCAGTTCTTC. It is translated as CASTDRNSYNEQFF.

The gene calls are TRBV28 and TRBJ2-7; possibly TRBD2 for D (5 bases). CDR1 and CDR2 (germline): MDHEN, SYDVKM. This CDR3 region has 13 residues. V lost 4 bases and J lost 1, with 8 bases in between. In DNA form, the CDR3 reads TGTGCCAGCAGTTACGAGGGTTCCTACGAGCAGTACTTC. Translation: CASSYEGSYEQYF.

The CDR3 coding sequence is TGTGCCAGCAGTTACTTGGGACCCCACACAGATACGCAGTATTTT. As protein: CASSYLGPHTDTQYF. V usage is TRBV6-6 and J usage is TRBJ2-3, with D perhaps matching TRBD1 or TRBD2 (5 bases each). Trimming removed 1 base at V and 2 bases at J, with 10 bases between. Per the germline V gene, CDR1 is MNHNY and CDR2 is SVGAGI (reference sequence). This CDR3 has 15 amino acids.

V and J are TRBV28 and TRBJ2-3, with D unclear. This CDR3 comprises 14 residues. V lost 7 bases and J 0 bases, leaving 11 bases between the germline ends. Per the germline V gene, CDR1 is MDHEN and CDR2 is SYDVKM. The CDR3 region has the DNA TGTGCCAGCATCGCCTTACAAAGCACAGATACGCAGTATTTT. Residues: CASIALQSTDTQYF.

Remarks on this clonotype: A junction boundary mismatches the germline segment, possibly from a read error. V usage is TRBV6-2 or TRBV6-3 and J usage is TRBJ2-4; D may be TRBD2 (5 bases). This CDR3 is 16 amino acids long. Germline CDR1 reads MNHEY; CDR2 reads SVGEGT. Here the CDR3 DNA reads TGTGCCAGCAGTTACTCAGGGAGTCGACACAAAAACATTCTGTACTTC. This gives the protein CASSYSGSRHKNILYF.

This clonotype has at least ten counts. The chain joins TRBV7-2 to TRBJ1-5; D gene ambiguous. The germline V and J ends were trimmed by 6 bases and 2 bases, with 8 bases remaining between them. The germline V gene encodes CDR1 SGHTA and CDR2 FQGNSA. The CDR3 spans 13 residues. CDR3 protein: CASSPAGNQPQHF. The CDR3 region has the DNA TGTGCCAGCAGTCCGGCAGGCAATCAGCCCCAGCATTTT. The variable domain in full, completed from reference TRBV7-2 and TRBJ1-5, reads GAGVSQSPSNKVTEKGKDVELRCDPISGHTALYWYRQSLGQGLEFLIYFQGNSAPDKSGLPSDRFSAERTGGSVSTLTIQRTQQEDSAVYLCASSPAGNQPQHFGDGTRLSIL.

This chain connects TRBV20-1 to TRBJ1-3; 8 bases match TRBD1. Germline trimming cut 5 bases from V and 0 bases from J; bases unmatched to any gene: 3. The V gene's germline CDR1 is DFQATT and CDR2 SNEGSKA (reference sequence). The CDR3 contains 14 residues. The CDR3, as DNA: TGCAGTGCTCCGGGACAGGACTCTGGAAACACCATATATTTT. Translation gives CSAPGQDSGNTIYF.

The rearrangement joins TRBV20-1 to TRBJ1-2, with 8 bases matching TRBD1. Trimming removed 0 bases from V and 4 bases from J; junction bases left unmatched: 13. This CDR3 has 17 amino acids. Germline V gives CDR1 DFQATT, CDR2 SNEGSKA (reference sequence). The CDR3 region has the DNA TGCAGTGCTAGAGATCCACGAAAGGACAGGGCCCTCTATGGCTACACCTTC. It translates to CSARDPRKDRALYGYTF.

The sample holds many counts of this clonotype. The chain links TRBV10-3 to TRBJ2-3; D is uncertain. This CDR3 comprises 14 residues. Germline CDR1 is ENHRY and CDR2 is SYGVKD. V gave up 7 bases and J gave up 0 bases, with 11 bases separating them. DNA of the CDR3: TGTGCCATCAAAGTACACACTAGCACAGATACGCAGTATTTT. This translates into CAIKVHTSTDTQYF.

This clonotype was counted a few times. CDR3 DNA: TGTGCCAGCTCAACCGGGACAGGGGTTCAGCCCCAGCATTTT. Protein sequence: CASSTGTGVQPQHF. The V call is TRBV18, the J call TRBJ1-5; the match to TRBD1 covers 10 bases. V lost 5 bases to trimming and J lost 6 bases; unmatched junction nucleotides: 4. The CDR3 runs 14 residues. In germline, CDR1 is KGHSH, CDR2 LQKENI. The full variable domain, rest sourced from reference TRBV18 and TRBJ1-5, is NAGVMQNPRHLVRRRGQEARLRCSPMKGHSHVYWYRQLPEEGLKFMVYLQKENIIDESGMPKERFSAEFPKEGPSILRIQQVVRGDSAAYFCASSTGTGVQPQHFGDGTRLSIL.

As to this clonotype: The junction departs from germline at one end; a sequencing error may be responsible. The CDR3 DNA reads as TGTGTCAGCAGCCCCCCCGGGGCCAAAAACATTCAGTACTTT. Protein: CVSSPPGAKNIQYF. V and J are TRBV7-2 and TRBJ2-4; D could derive from TRBD1 or TRBD2 (5 bases each). The CDR3 runs to 14 residues. CDR1 is SGHTA and CDR2 is FQGNSA in the germline V gene. The full variable domain, with the rest looked up from reference TRBV7-2 and TRBJ2-4, is GAGVSQSPSNKVTEKGKDVELRCDPISGHTALYWYRQSLGQGLEFLIYFQGNSAPDKSGLPSDRFSAERTGGSVSTLTIQRTQQEDSAVYLCVSSPPGAKNIQYFGAGTRLSVL.

The V call is TRBV7-2, the J call TRBJ1-2; a weak D match, TRBD1 (5 bases). The germline V gene encodes CDR1 SGHTA and CDR2 FQGNSA. The V end lost 3 bases, the J end lost 2 bases, and 13 bases lay between the germline ends. The CDR3 is 15 amino acids. The CDR3, as DNA: TGTGCCAGCAGCTTTGGGCAGGGCTTGAACTATGGCTACACCTTC. Translated: CASSFGQGLNYGYTF.